This TCR beta chain is drawn from a study of T cells in Graves' hyperthyroidism and ophthalmopathy. TCR beta CDR3 sequences were amplified from RNA transcripts. A first-round RT-PCR of the TCR CDR3 used the HTBI primer set. A single record per CDR3 protein comes from TCRdb applying MiXCR to the multiplex PCR reads. The data show roughly 420,000 distinct CDR3 sequences, roughly 13% seen once. The sample holds a few counts of this clonotype. This may come from a read error, since a much larger clone is one base off. Per the germline V gene, CDR1 is DFQATT and CDR2 is SNEGSKA (reference sequence). The CDR3 loop spans 11 amino acids. Trimming pared 4 bases from V and 5 bases from J, leaving 8 bases between.

This TCR was recovered from a woman younger than 30 with Graves' hyperthyroidism. The sequenced sample consisted of blood. This sequence joins TRBV20-1 and TRBJ1-1; tentative D call: TRBD1 (6 bases). The CDR3 DNA reads as TGCAGTGCTACAGGGGAAACTGAAGCTTTCTTT. Amino acid sequence: CSATGETEAFF.